These T cell receptor beta chains were read from a single sample in a study of cytomegalovirus exposure and HLA in healthy donors. The assay was immunoSEQ multiplex PCR, and TCRdb's table has in-frame clones only and misses some. The sample has around 140,000 clones, 85% to 95% seen once. Sequences were obtained from PBMCs. These receptors were obtained from a man aged 18 to 29 in good health and CMV-seropositive. Each CDR3 is given with its conserved first and last residue. D genes are given only for firm matches. Size is omitted from some rows. Given values are once, few, many or a class for expanded clones.

14 | TRBJ1-2 | - | TRBV5-1 | - | CASSLAETAGGVTF | TGCGCCAGCAGCTTGGCAGAGACAGCCGGCGGGGTCACCTTC
12 | TRBJ2-3 | once | TRBV2 | TRBD1 | CANRQGQDTQYF | TGTGCCAACCGACAGGGTCAAGATACGCAGTATTTT
16 | TRBJ2-2 | - | TRBV5-4 | TRBD1 | CASSLGTGARAGELFF | TGTGCCAGCAGCTTAGGGACAGGGGCGAGGGCCGGGGAGCTGTTTTTT
12 | TRBJ2-2 | - | TRBV28 | - | CASRAQGGELFF | TGTGCCAGCAGGGCTCAGGGCGGGGAGCTGTTTTTT
15 | TRBJ2-7 | once | TRBV6-6 | - | CASSYSAGGSREQYF | TGTGCCAGCAGTTACTCGGCAGGGGGGTCGCGGGAGCAGTACTTC
16 | TRBJ1-2 | - | TRBV18 | TRBD1 | CASSHGTGTPNYGYTF | TGTGCCAGCTCACATGGGACAGGGACGCCCAACTATGGCTACACCTTC
14 | TRBJ2-3 | - | TRBV15 | - | CATSTPHTGGTQYF | TGTGCCACCAGCACTCCTCATACCGGTGGTACGCAGTATTTT
13 | TRBJ2-1 | - | TRBV10-3 | - | CAITGVRNNEQFF | TGTGCCATCACCGGGGTAAGGAATAATGAGCAGTTCTTC
15 | TRBJ2-5 | - | TRBV28 | TRBD1 | CATGRIQGVQETQYF | TGTGCCACCGGAAGGATACAGGGGGTCCAAGAGACCCAGTACTTC
16 | TRBJ1-2 | - | TRBV21-1 | - | CASSRFLPGTPRRYTF | TGTGCCAGCAGCAGGTTCTTACCCGGGACACCCAGGCGGTACACCTTC
13 | TRBJ1-2 | - | TRBV18 | TRBD1 | CASSPGTGVGYTF | TGTGCCAGCTCACCAGGGACAGGGGTAGGCTACACCTTC
17 | TRBJ2-2 | - | TRBV19 | TRBD1 | CASSKRLPGQGAGELFF | TGTGCCAGTAGTAAACGCCTACCGGGACAGGGGGCCGGGGAGCTGTTTTTT
15 | TRBJ2-1 | - | TRBV9 | - | CASSTHVTSYNEQFF | TGTGCCAGCAGCACACACGTAACCTCCTACAATGAGCAGTTCTTC
15 | TRBJ2-7 | - | TRBV6-5 | TRBD2 | CASRYYRDYTYEQYF | TGTGCCAGCAGATACTATCGGGACTACACCTACGAGCAGTACTTC
15 | TRBJ2-2 | - | TRBV9 | - | CASSVQGRNTGELFF | TGTGCCAGCAGCGTACAGGGTCGAAACACCGGGGAGCTGTTTTTT
15 | TRBJ2-1 | - | TRBV5-1 | TRBD1 | CASSFAGGLYNEQFF | TGCGCCAGCAGCTTTGCAGGGGGCTTATACAATGAGCAGTTCTTC
13 | TRBJ1-1 | - | TRBV6-5 | - | CASSYSIGTEAFF | TGTGCCAGCAGTTACTCGATCGGCACTGAAGCTTTCTTT
14 | TRBJ2-2 | - | TRBV2 | - | CASSESRNTGELFF | TGTGCCAGCAGTGAAAGTAGGAACACCGGGGAGCTGTTTTTT
15 | TRBJ2-7 | - | TRBV2 | - | CASSDQGQPPYEQYF | TGTGCCAGCAGTGACCAGGGGCAGCCCCCCTACGAGCAGTACTTC
14 | TRBJ2-7 | - | TRBV7-3 | - | CASSPDGISYEQYF | TGTGCCAGCAGCCCAGACGGGATCTCCTACGAGCAGTACTTC
16 | TRBJ2-3 | - | TRBV4-2 | TRBD2 | CASSLSLGRATDTQYF | TGTGCCAGCAGCTTAAGCCTCGGGAGGGCCACAGATACGCAGTATTTT
14 | TRBJ2-2 | - | TRBV9 | TRBD2 | CASSASGGTGELFF | TGTGCCAGCAGCGCCTCGGGGGGCACCGGGGAGCTGTTTTTT
13 | TRBJ2-5 | - | TRBV14 | - | CASSWAGGETQYF | TGTGCCAGCAGTTGGGCCGGGGGAGAGACCCAGTACTTC
14 | TRBJ2-7 | - | TRBV5-4 | TRBD2 | CASSLSGRKYEQYF | TGTGCCAGCAGCTTGAGCGGGAGGAAATACGAGCAGTACTTC
18 | TRBJ2-1 | - | TRBV7-6 | - | CASSWISRVDRSYNEQFF | TGTGCCAGCAGCTGGATTTCCAGGGTTGATCGATCCTACAATGAGCAGTTCTTC
13 | TRBJ2-5 | - | TRBV29-1 | TRBD1 | CSAYRGLQETQYF | TGCAGCGCCTACAGGGGGCTCCAAGAGACCCAGTACTTC
17 | TRBJ2-1 | - | TRBV15 | TRBD2 | CATSRSGLAVTYNEQFF | TGTGCCACCAGCAGATCGGGACTAGCGGTAACCTACAATGAGCAGTTCTTC
15 | TRBJ2-7 | - | TRBV28 | TRBD1 | CASSLQGTGSYEQYF | TGTGCCAGCAGTTTACAGGGGACAGGGTCCTACGAGCAGTACTTC
15 | TRBJ1-4 | - | TRBV7-2 | - | CASSSFGGEGEKLFF | TGTGCCAGCAGCTCCTTCGGGGGGGAAGGAGAAAAACTGTTTTTT
14 | TRBJ2-1 | - | TRBV9 | - | CASSVGAAYNEQFF | TGTGCCAGCAGCGTTGGGGCGGCCTACAATGAGCAGTTCTTC
16 | TRBJ2-1 | - | TRBV5-1 | TRBD2 | CASSLVTSGRLGEQFF | TGCGCCAGCAGCTTGGTGACTAGCGGGAGGTTGGGTGAGCAGTTCTTC
14 | TRBJ2-1 | - | TRBV5-1 | - | CASSQGTDYNEQFF | TGCGCCAGCAGCCAAGGGACTGACTACAATGAGCAGTTCTTC
13 | TRBJ2-7 | once | TRBV10-3 | TRBD2 | CAISGKRENEQYF | TGTGCCATCAGTGGAAAGCGGGAGAACGAGCAGTACTTC
14 | TRBJ1-1 | - | TRBV4-2 | - | CASSPPGLNTEAFF | TGTGCCAGCAGCCCTCCAGGCTTGAACACTGAAGCTTTCTTT
15 | TRBJ2-7 | - | TRBV5-5 | TRBD1 | CASRKMGQGAYEQYF | TGTGCCAGCAGAAAAATGGGACAGGGGGCCTACGAGCAGTACTTC
14 | TRBJ2-7 | - | TRBV28 | - | CASRFPGLTYEQYF | TGTGCCAGCAGGTTCCCGGGACTGACATACGAGCAGTACTTC
17 | TRBJ2-3 | - | TRBV5-1 | TRBD1 | CASSLGYGTASTDTQYF | TGCGCCAGCAGCTTAGGCTATGGGACAGCTAGCACAGATACGCAGTATTTT